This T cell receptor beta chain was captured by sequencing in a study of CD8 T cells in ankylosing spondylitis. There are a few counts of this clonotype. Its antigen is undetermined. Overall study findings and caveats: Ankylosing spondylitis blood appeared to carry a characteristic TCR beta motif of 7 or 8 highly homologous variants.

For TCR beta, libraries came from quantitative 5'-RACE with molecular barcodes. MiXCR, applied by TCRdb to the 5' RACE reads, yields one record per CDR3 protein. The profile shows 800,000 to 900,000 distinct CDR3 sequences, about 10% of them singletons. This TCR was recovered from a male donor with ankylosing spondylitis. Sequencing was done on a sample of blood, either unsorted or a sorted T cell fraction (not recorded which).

The CDR3 is CASSVAGVFSGNTIYF. The DNA of the CDR3 is TGTGCCAGCAGCGTAGCCGGTGTTTTCTCTGGAAACACCATATATTTT. This chain uses TRBV9 with TRBJ1-3; no definite D call. The CDR3 has 16 residues. Looked up from germline, CDR1 is SGDLS and CDR2 is YYNGEE. The V end was cut by 0 bases, the J end by 0 bases, with 10 bases between. The entire variable domain, with the rest obtained from reference TRBV9 and TRBJ1-3, is as follows: DSGVTQTPKHLITATGQRVTLRCSPRSGDLSVYWYQQSLDQGLQFLIQYYNGEERAKGNILERFSAQQFPDLHSELNLSSLELGDSALYFCASSVAGVFSGNTIYFGEGSWLTVV.